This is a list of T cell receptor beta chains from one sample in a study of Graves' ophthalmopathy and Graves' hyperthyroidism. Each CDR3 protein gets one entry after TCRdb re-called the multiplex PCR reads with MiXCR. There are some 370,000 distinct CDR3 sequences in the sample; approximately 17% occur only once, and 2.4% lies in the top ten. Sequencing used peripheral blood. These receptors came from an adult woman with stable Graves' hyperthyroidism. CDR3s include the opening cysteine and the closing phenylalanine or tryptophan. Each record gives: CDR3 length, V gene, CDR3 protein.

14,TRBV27,CASGLTVLNTEAFF
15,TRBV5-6,CASSLGVDGTYEQYF
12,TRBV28,CASTTGMETQYF
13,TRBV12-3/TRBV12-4,CASSTRQENIQYF
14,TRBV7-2,CASSQQGSDQPQHF
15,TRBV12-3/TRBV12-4,CASRSQGALGYEQYF
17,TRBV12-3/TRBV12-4,CASSLGLAGAGSYEQYF
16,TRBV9,CASSAGTGRDTGELFF
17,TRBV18,CASSPGLADGRARGYTF
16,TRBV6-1,CASSKSSGRASYEQYF
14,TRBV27,CASRTPDSNQPQHF
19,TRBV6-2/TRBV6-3,CASSVGSRLAGGIYNEQFF
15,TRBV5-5,CASSLRTGLQETQYF
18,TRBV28,CASSLPNDSGRYQETQYF
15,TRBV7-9,CASSSLSGANTEAFF
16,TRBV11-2,CASSLVVGALNSPLHF
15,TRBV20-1,CSASERGGQGKTQYF
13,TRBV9,CASSVQGPETHYF
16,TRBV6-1,CASSLSPGQGTTEAFF
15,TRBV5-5,CASSLVAGFAYEQYF
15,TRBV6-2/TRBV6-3,CASSWGHPTNTEAFF
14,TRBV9,CASSAGQGAGELFF
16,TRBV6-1,CASSRTGGTYSYEQYF
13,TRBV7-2,CASSFSQGDGYTF
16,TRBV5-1,CASSRGVAGAQETQYF
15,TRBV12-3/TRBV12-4,CASTKRGGGAGELFF
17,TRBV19,CASSIIWGTGPNYGYTF
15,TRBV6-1,CASSEASTGSTEAFF
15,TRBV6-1,CASSRTGTTSYEQYF
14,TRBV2,CGSAGTSGGETQYF
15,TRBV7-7,CASSLNPSGEETQYF
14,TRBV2,CASSGQGASYGYTF
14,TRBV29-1,CSVDQGLGTYEQYF
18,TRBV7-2,CASTNFSARQAINQPQHF
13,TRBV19,CASSTGAITEAFF
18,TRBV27,CASSPRAGTGGVMQPQHF
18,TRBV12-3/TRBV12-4,CASTSGQGASLNTGELFF
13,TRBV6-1,CASSEARWRGLFF
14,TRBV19,CASHKGDSGNTIYF
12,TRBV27,CASSFGGYTQYF
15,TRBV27,CASSTTGAAPYEQYF
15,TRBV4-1,CASSRASTTAGEQYF
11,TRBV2,CASAWDRVKYF
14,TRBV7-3,CASSMGQGWDEQYF
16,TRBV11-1,CASSTTGSWSGNTIYF
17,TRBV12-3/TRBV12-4,CASSWLTDLISNYGYTF
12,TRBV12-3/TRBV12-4,CASGSTGDEQYF
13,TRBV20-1,CSAGRGFNYEQYF
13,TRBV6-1,CASRDSLFQPQHF
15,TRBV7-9,CASSLQDRGKYEQYF
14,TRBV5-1,CASSLESGNQPQHF
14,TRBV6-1,CASTSPSLTYEQYF
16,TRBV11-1,CASSSTWGGDNQPQHF
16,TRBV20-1,CIRPGLAVGGSYEQYF
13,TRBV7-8,CASSATGSDGYTF
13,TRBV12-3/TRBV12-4,CASISEGVSGYTF
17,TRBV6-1,CASSEAPGGASGNTIYF